These 25 T cell receptor beta chains were sequenced from one sample in a study of control samples from healthy donors and cancer patients. Libraries were prepared by immunoSEQ multiplex PCR; TCRdb keeps only in-frame clonotypes and omits some of them. The sample lists roughly 160,000 clones, almost 90% occurring once. Material for sequencing was blood. All receptors come from a woman aged 25 to 39 in good health.

This clone was seen only once. The chain joins TRBV9 to TRBJ2-7; TRBD1 matches at 10 bases. CDR1 is SGDLS, CDR2 YYNGEE, per germline. CDR3 length: 20 residues. With V trimmed by 0 bases and J by 3 bases, 18 bases remained unmatched. In DNA form, the CDR3 reads TGTGCCAGCAGCGTAGGGGCCCCGGGACAGGGGCCGCCTACCCACTACGAGCAGTACTTC. Protein product: CASSVGAPGQGPPTHYEQYF.

The genes are TRBV23-1 and TRBJ2-3; weak D call: TRBD2 (6 bases). TRBV23-1 falls under the ORF class, with uncertain function. CDR3 size: 13 residues. Trimming left V 4 bases short and J 3 bases short, with 8 bases between. The CDR3, as DNA: TGCGCCAGCAGTCTCGGGGGAACAGATACGCAGTATTTT. It encodes CASSLGGTDTQYF.

The chain is built from TRBV19 and TRBJ1-2; D not certain. This CDR3 has 14 amino acids. With 4 bases removed from V and 4 bases from J, the gap between germline ends came to 13 bases. Germline V gene data show CDR1 as LNHDA and CDR2 as SQIVND (reference sequence). Written as DNA, the CDR3 is TGTGCCAGTAGTAGGTGGCAAAGCCTCTATGGCTACACCTTC. The encoded protein is CASSRWQSLYGYTF.

This chain connects TRBV19 to TRBJ1-5; tentatively, D is TRBD1 (5 bases). V was pared by 4 bases and J by 4 bases, with 14 bases between. Germline CDR1 LNHDA, CDR2 SQIVND (reference sequence). The CDR3 has 15 amino acids. DNA for the CDR3: TGTGCCAGTAGTAGGAGAGGGGCCGCGAATCAGCCCCAGCATTTT. It is translated as CASSRRGAANQPQHF.

The rearrangement joins TRBV11-3 to TRBJ2-3; tentative D call: TRBD1 (5 bases). The CDR3 is 14 amino acids. The germline V gene encodes CDR1 SGHNT and CDR2 YENEEA. V shed 4 bases and J shed 3 bases, with 11 bases lying between them. Written as DNA, the CDR3 is TGTGCCAGCAGCTGGGGTGGGGCGACAGATACGCAGTATTTT. Its translation is CASSWGGATDTQYF.

This clone was seen just once. The chain recombines TRBV4-1 with TRBJ1-5, with no clear D. Germline V gives CDR1 MGHRA, CDR2 YSYEKL. The CDR3 consists of 15 residues. The V end lost 0 bases, the J end lost 4 bases, and 10 bases lay between the germline ends. The CDR3 DNA sequence: TGCGCCAGCAGCCAAGATCACGGCGGGAATCAGCCCCAGCATTTT. This sequence encodes CASSQDHGGNQPQHF.

The V gene is TRBV7-6, the J gene TRBJ2-7; 8 nucleotides match TRBD1. Trimming took 5 bases from V and 4 from J; bases not matched to a gene: 10. Germline V gene lookup returns CDR1 SGHVS and CDR2 FNYEAQ. CDR3 size: 15 residues. The CDR3 coding sequence is TGTGCCAGCAGCCCGGGGACAGGTGTTCCATACGAGCAGTACTTC. It specifies CASSPGTGVPYEQYF.

This chain links TRBV11-2 with TRBJ2-2; 9 nucleotides match TRBD1. With V trimmed by 5 bases and J by 4 bases, 8 bases remained unmatched. Per germline, CDR1 SGHAT and CDR2 FQNNGV. The CDR3 covers 16 residues. CDR3 sequence (DNA): TGTGCCAGCAGCCCGCGGGACAGGGCCGGCACCGGGGAGCTGTTTTTT. Protein product: CASSPRDRAGTGELFF.

The CDR3 reads CASSLTGGMDEQFF. For the CDR3, the DNA is TGTGCCAGCAGCCTCACCGGCGGGATGGACGAGCAGTTCTTC. This chain links TRBV6-4 with TRBJ2-1; possible D gene TRBD2, 6 bases. This CDR3 spans 14 amino acids. V was clipped by 6 bases and J by 10 bases, with 19 bases between them. Germline lookup yields CDR1 MRHNA and CDR2 SNTAGT.

The chain joins TRBV3-1 (or the pseudogene TRBV3-2) to TRBJ2-1; TRBD2 might be the D (5 bases). The CDR3 is 16 residues long. Trimming cost V 1 base and J 0 bases, with 10 bases left between them. CDR1 LGHDT and CDR2 YNNKEL come from the germline V gene (reference sequence). CDR3 coding DNA: TGTGCCAGCAGCCAAGTTACGGGGAACTCCTACAATGAGCAGTTCTTC. It specifies CASSQVTGNSYNEQFF.

The chain carries TRBV5-4 and TRBJ1-2; D possibly corresponds to TRBD1 (6 bases). Trimming took off 6 bases at V and 6 bases at J, with 18 bases between the two ends. Germline CDR1 and CDR2: SGHNT and YYREEE (reference sequence). The CDR3 is made up of 14 amino acids. CDR3 loop: CASTRGGGANGYTF. The CDR3 DNA follows: TGTGCCAGCACCCGGGGCGGGGGCGCGAATGGCTACACCTTC. The full variable domain, completed using reference TRBV5-4 and TRBJ1-2, is ETGVTQSPTHLIKTRGQQVTLRCSSQSGHNTVSWYQQALGQGPQFIFQYYREEENGRGNFPPRFSGLQFPNYSSELNVNALELDDSALYLCASTRGGGANGYTFGSGTRLTVV.

This chain uses TRBV24-1 with TRBJ1-1; D call uncertain. Germline lookup yields CDR1 KGHDR and CDR2 SFDVKD. The CDR3 spans 13 residues. Trimming shortened V by 4 bases and J by 4 bases, and 9 bases separated the two germline ends. Here the CDR3 DNA reads TGTGCCACCAGTGACGACTACGGCACTGAAGCTTTCTTT. Protein sequence: CATSDDYGTEAFF.

The chain employs TRBV15 and TRBJ1-4; maybe TRBD1 (6 bases). Germline lookup yields CDR1 LNHNV and CDR2 YYDKDF (reference sequence). This CDR3 is built from 15 residues. The ends were cut back, 3 bases at V and 5 bases at J, with 13 bases in the middle. The CDR3 is CATSSTSGTNEKLFF. Written as DNA, the CDR3 is TGTGCCACCAGCAGTACCTCCGGGACAAATGAAAAACTGTTTTTT.

This rearrangement joins TRBV11-3 to TRBJ2-3; 8 nucleotides align to TRBD1. Germline CDR1 is SGHNT and CDR2 is YENEEA. V lost 5 bases, J lost 0 bases, and 7 bases stayed unmatched. This CDR3 region has 16 residues. The CDR3 DNA reads TGTGCCAGCAGCGCCAGGGACAGGACTAGCACAGATACGCAGTATTTT. Protein sequence: CASSARDRTSTDTQYF.

The chain combines TRBV2 with TRBJ2-3; tentatively, D is TRBD1 (5 bases). Germline CDR1 SNHLY, CDR2 FYNNEI. The germline V and J ends were trimmed by 6 bases and 4 bases, with 20 bases remaining between them. The CDR3 is 16 residues long. The CDR3 sequence: CASRDNYGFLPDTQYF. In DNA, the CDR3 is TGTGCCAGCAGGGACAACTACGGATTTTTGCCAGATACGCAGTATTTT.

Here the CDR3 DNA reads TGTGCCAGTAGTATAGGGGTGGGGTCCAGCTACGAGCAGTACTTC. Amino acids: CASSIGVGSSYEQYF. The chain combines TRBV19 with TRBJ2-7; D remains unclear. Germline-derived CDR1 and CDR2 are LNHDA and SQIVND (reference sequence). The CDR3 extends over 15 amino acids. Trimming left V 1 base short and J 3 bases short, with 13 bases between.

The CDR3 DNA sequence: TGTGCCAGCAGTGAAAGACAGGGTCGCGCTTTCTTT. It is translated as CASSERQGRAFF. This chain links TRBV6-1 with TRBJ1-1; 7 bases agree with TRBD1. Germline V gives CDR1 MNHNS, CDR2 SASEGT. The CDR3 length is 12 residues. Losses at the gene ends were 2 bases for V and 11 bases for J; bases not matched to a gene: 5.

The chain has TRBV7-9 and TRBJ2-7; D unresolved. The CDR3 is made up of 11 amino acids. The V end lost 5 bases, the J end lost 7 bases, and 9 bases lay between the germline ends. Germline lookup yields CDR1 SEHNR and CDR2 FQNEAQ (reference sequence). Here the CDR3 reads CASSDSWEQYF. The CDR3 DNA reads TGTGCCAGCAGCGATTCGTGGGAGCAGTACTTC. The full variable domain, its missing parts supplied by reference TRBV7-9 and TRBJ2-7, is DTGVSQNPRHKITKRGQNVTFRCDPISEHNRLYWYRQTLGQGPEFLTYFQNEAQLEKSRLLSDRFSAERPKGSFSTLEIQRTEQGDSAMYLCASSDSWEQYFGPGTRLTVT.

The rearrangement joins TRBV15 to TRBJ1-5; D is unresolved. Looked up from germline, CDR1 is LNHNV and CDR2 is YYDKDF (reference sequence). V was trimmed by 5 bases and J by 1 base, leaving 3 bases between them. This CDR3 comprises 12 residues. The CDR3 sequence: CATSESNQPQHF. The CDR3 DNA follows: TGTGCCACCAGCGAGAGCAATCAGCCCCAGCATTTT.

V usage is TRBV19 and J usage is TRBJ1-5; a possible D gene is TRBD1 (5 bases). There are 13 residues in the CDR3. The germline CDR1 and CDR2 sequences are LNHDA and SQIVND (reference sequence). V was shortened by 10 bases and J by 5 bases, with 15 bases between the two germline ends. CDR3 loop: CATQPRAYQPQHF. The CDR3 DNA reads as TGTGCCACTCAACCCAGGGCGTATCAGCCCCAGCATTTT.

This clone was seen a single time. The V gene is TRBV25-1, the J gene TRBJ1-1; D remains ambiguous. The CDR3 is 12 amino acids. Trimming removed 0 bases at V and 6 bases at J, with 5 bases between. Per germline, CDR1 MGHDK and CDR2 SYGVNS. CDR3: CASSEYNAEAFF. CDR3 nucleotide sequence: TGTGCCAGCAGTGAATATAATGCTGAAGCTTTCTTT.

This chain joins TRBV9 and TRBJ2-5; 12 bases line up with TRBD2. This CDR3 is 17 amino acids long. Trimming cost V 3 bases and J 2 bases; bases outside gene matches: 8. Germline assignment: CDR1 SGDLS and CDR2 YYNGEE. The CDR3 DNA sequence: TGTGCCAGCAGCGAACACGGGACTAGCGGGCCACAAGAGACCCAGTACTTC. It yields the protein CASSEHGTSGPQETQYF.

V is TRBV21-1 and J is TRBJ1-2. TRBV21-1 is assigned pseudogene status. This CDR3 is built from 15 residues. The CDR3 sequence: CASSRDSLSNYGYTF. Here the CDR3 DNA reads TGTGCCAGCAGCCGGGACTCCTTATCGAACTATGGCTACACCTTC.

The chain joins TRBV3-1 (or the pseudogene TRBV3-2) to TRBJ2-2, with D uncertain. V was trimmed by 4 bases and J by 5 bases, leaving 11 bases between them. In germline, CDR1 is LGHDT, CDR2 YNNKEL (reference sequence). CDR3 length equals 14 residues. DNA of the CDR3: TGTGCCAGCAGCCCGCGCCTGGGAACCGGGGAGCTGTTTTTT. It translates to CASSPRLGTGELFF.

The chain is built from TRBV19 and TRBJ2-1; TRBD2 matches at 9 bases. Germline CDR1 LNHDA, CDR2 SQIVND (reference sequence). J gave up 6 bases and V 9 bases, and 6 bases lay outside the gene matches. The CDR3 consists of 13 residues. The CDR3, as DNA: TGTGCCAGCCGCGGGACTAGCCTCAATGAGCAGTTCTTC. This encodes CASRGTSLNEQFF.